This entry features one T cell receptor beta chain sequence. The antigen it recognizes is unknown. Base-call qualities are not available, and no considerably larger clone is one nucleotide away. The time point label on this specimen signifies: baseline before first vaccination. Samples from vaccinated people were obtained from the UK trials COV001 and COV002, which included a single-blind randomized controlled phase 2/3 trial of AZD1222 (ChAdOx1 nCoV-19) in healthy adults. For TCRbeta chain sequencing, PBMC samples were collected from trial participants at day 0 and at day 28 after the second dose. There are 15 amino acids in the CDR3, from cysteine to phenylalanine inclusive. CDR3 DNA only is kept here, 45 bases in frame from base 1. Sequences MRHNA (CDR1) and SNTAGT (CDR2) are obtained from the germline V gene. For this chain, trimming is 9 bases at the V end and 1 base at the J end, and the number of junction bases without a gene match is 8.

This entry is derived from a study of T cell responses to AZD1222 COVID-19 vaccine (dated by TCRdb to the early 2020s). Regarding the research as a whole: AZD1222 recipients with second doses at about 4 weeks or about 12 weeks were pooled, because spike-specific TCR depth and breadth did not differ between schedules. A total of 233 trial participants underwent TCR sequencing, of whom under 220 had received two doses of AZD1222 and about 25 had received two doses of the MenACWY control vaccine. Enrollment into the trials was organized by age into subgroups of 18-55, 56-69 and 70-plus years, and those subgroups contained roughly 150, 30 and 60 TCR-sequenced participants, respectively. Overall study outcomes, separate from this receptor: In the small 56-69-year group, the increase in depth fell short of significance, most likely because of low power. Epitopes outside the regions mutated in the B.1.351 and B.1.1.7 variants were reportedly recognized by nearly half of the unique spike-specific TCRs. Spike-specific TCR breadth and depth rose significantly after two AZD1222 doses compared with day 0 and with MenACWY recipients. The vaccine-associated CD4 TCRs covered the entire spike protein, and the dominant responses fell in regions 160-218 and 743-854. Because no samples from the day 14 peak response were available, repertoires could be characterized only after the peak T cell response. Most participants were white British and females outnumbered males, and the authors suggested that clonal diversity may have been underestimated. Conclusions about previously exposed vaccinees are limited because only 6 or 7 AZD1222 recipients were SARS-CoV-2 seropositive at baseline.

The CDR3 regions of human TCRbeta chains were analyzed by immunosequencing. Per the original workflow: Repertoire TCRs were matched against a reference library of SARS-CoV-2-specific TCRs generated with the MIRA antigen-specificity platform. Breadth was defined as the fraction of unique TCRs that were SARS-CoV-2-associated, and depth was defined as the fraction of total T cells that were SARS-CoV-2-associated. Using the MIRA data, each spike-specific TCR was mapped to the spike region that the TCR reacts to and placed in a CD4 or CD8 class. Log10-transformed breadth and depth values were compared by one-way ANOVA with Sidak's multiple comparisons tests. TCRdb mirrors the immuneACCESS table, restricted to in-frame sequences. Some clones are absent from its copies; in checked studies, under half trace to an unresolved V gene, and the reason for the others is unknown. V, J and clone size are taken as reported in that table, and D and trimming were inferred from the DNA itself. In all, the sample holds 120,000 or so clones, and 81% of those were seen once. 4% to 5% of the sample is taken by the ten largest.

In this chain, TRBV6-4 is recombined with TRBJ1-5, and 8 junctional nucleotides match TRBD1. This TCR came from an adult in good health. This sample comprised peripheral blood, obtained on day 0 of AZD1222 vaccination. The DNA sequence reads TGTGCCAGTACGAACCCAGGGGGCAGCAATCAGCCCCAGCATTTT. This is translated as CASTNPGGSNQPQHF.